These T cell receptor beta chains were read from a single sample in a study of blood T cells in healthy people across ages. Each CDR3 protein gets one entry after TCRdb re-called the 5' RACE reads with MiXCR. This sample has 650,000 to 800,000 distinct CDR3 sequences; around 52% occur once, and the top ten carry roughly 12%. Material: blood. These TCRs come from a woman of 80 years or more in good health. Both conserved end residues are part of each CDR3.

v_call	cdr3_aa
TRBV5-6	CASSLIPDGPRYGYTF
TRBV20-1	CSARDLAGELGEQFF
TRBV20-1	CSAASPVGGGLEETQYF
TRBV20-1	CSAGGRGYNEQFF
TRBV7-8	CASSLGAGPHYEQYF
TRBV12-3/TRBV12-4	CASRPVAGELFF
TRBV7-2	CASSLGTGVNTEAFF
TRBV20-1	CSARDTRGGDTQYF
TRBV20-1	CSARMPRTGYGYTF
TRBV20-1	CSGREVAGHYEQYF
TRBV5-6	CASSSDRDTGELFF
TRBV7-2	CASSFSLRDASSYKEQFF
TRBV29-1	CSVSGPTADTQYF
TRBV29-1	CSVEEGNSPGVNEQFF
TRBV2	CASSEAVDSYQETQYF
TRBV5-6	CASSFLDGTLKGNEQYF
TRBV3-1	CASSRRQVVEMNTEAFF
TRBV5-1	CASSLLPGKEEQFF
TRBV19	CASRGLAGAGLSYYEQYF
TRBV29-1	CSVAGGEAGAADTQYF
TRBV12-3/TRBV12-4	CASSLGSFSGTESNQPQHF
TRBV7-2	CASRRGGYNEQFF
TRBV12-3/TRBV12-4	CASSLLGTVQYF
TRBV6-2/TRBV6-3	CASKQLGQGLDYGYTF
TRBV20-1	CSAQTGFTDTQYF
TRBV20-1	CSAPSSGGADTQYF
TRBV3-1	CASSHLTAYEQYF
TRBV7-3	CASSLLGGASSYNEQFF
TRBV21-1	CASSKAWWSRGRNEQYF
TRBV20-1	CSAHGGQGALNYGYTF
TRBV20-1	CSAGDRSYPTGSEYGYTF
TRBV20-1	CSASGNDYGYTF
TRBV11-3	CAGSSGGARNEQYF
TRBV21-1	CASSKPRPSSPEPAETQYF
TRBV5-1	CASSWDRGLTNIQYF
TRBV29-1	CSVWFIDSYEQYF
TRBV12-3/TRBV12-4	CASTLPTGRPGNTIYF
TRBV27	CASSLIPQGWTEAFF
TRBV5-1	CASSFASGYYNEQFF
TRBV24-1	CATSDDFVRQETQYF
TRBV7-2	CASSLANAQETQYF
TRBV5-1	CASSLPPRGSSYNEQFF
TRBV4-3	CASSQQTMTSAPNWDEQFF
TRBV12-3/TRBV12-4	CASSWASNSPLHF
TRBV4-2	CASSQEVDNRGTGYTF